Listed here are 19 T cell receptor beta chains from one sample, sequenced in a study of cytomegalovirus exposure and HLA in healthy donors. The primer mix had 60 Vbeta and 13 Jbeta primers. Using immunoSEQ multiplex PCR, the repertoire was profiled, and TCRdb retains in-frame clones only, with some absent. This table lists over 110,000 clones. The material sequenced was PBMCs. Every receptor here comes from a male donor in good health and CMV-seronegative.

V usage is TRBV4-2 and J usage is TRBJ2-3; no clear D gene. In germline, CDR1 is LGHNA, CDR2 YNFKEQ. V was clipped by 0 bases and J by 14 bases, with 18 bases between them. The CDR3 consists of 14 residues. CDR3 in amino acids: CASSQESLQSLPYF. The CDR3 bases are TGTGCCAGCAGCCAAGAAAGTTTACAGAGCTTGCCGTATTTT.

V and J are TRBV30 and TRBJ1-6; no definite D call. This CDR3 is built from 18 residues. V was trimmed by 5 bases and J by 0 bases, leaving 20 bases between them. The germline gives CDR1 GTSNPN, CDR2 SVGIG (reference sequence). DNA for the CDR3: TGTGCCTGGGACAAAGGACCGACTGGGAGCTCCTATAATTCACCCCTCCACTTT. Translating it yields CAWDKGPTGSSYNSPLHF.

This chain links TRBV5-1 with TRBJ1-1, with TRBD1 identical over 7 bases. From germline, CDR1 is SGHRS and CDR2 YFSETQ. V trimming: 4 bases; J trimming: 11 bases; junction bases outside the gene matches: 14. The CDR3 runs 14 residues. In DNA form, the CDR3 reads TGCGCCAGCAGCGGAGGGCCCCTGACAGGGACCGCTTTCTTT. It yields the protein CASSGGPLTGTAFF.

The J gene is TRBJ2-6, the V gene TRBV19, with TRBD1 identical over 7 bases. Trimming cost V 5 bases and J 0 bases; bases outside gene matches: 7. Germline CDR1 reads LNHDA; CDR2 reads SQIVND (reference sequence). The length of the CDR3 is 17 residues. The CDR3 DNA reads TGTGCCAGTAGTCGCGACAGGGTCCGCTCTGGGGCCAACGTCCTGACTTTC. Amino acids: CASSRDRVRSGANVLTF.

The chain carries TRBV6-5 and TRBJ2-2; D uncertain. V gave up 0 bases and J gave up 1 base, with 9 bases separating them. The CDR3 covers 16 residues. Germline-derived CDR1 and CDR2 are MNHEY and SVGAGI. The CDR3: CASSYSSGLNTGELFF. DNA of the CDR3: TGTGCCAGCAGTTACTCGTCAGGATTGAACACCGGGGAGCTGTTTTTT.

As to this clone: Other DNA sequences from this sample encode an identical CDR3 as well. CDR3 in DNA: TGTGCCTGGAGTGAAGGGGCCTACGAGCAGTACTTC. It codes for CAWSEGAYEQYF. J is TRBJ2-7 and V is TRBV30, with D maybe TRBD1 (5 bases). Germline V gives CDR1 GTSNPN, CDR2 SVGIG (reference sequence). With 1 base removed from V and 2 bases from J, the gap between germline ends came to 6 bases. This CDR3 comprises 12 residues. Supplemented by reference TRBV30 and TRBJ2-7, the full variable domain reads SQTIHQWPATLVQPVGSPLSLECTVEGTSNPNLYWYRQAAGRGLQLLFYSVGIGQISSEVPQNLSASRPQDRQFILSSKKLLLSDSGFYLCAWSEGAYEQYFGPGTRLTVT.

The chain joins TRBV4-2 to TRBJ2-2; 9 nucleotides match TRBD2. The CDR3 spans 16 residues. Germline assignment: CDR1 LGHNA and CDR2 YNFKEQ. The trim removed 3 bases at V and 3 bases at J, leaving 5 bases unmatched. The CDR3 protein is CASSQPTSGHTGELFF. CDR3 DNA sequence: TGTGCCAGCAGCCAGCCTACTAGCGGGCACACCGGGGAGCTGTTTTTT.

The chain has TRBV19 and TRBJ1-5; 7 positions match TRBD1. CDR1 and CDR2 (germline): LNHDA, SQIVND (reference sequence). V shed 9 bases and J 7 bases; nucleotides not matched to a gene: 9. The CDR3 spans 13 residues. The CDR3 sequence: CARIGQEGQPQHF. Here the CDR3 DNA reads TGTGCCAGAATCGGACAGGAAGGGCAGCCCCAGCATTTT.

This chain links TRBV23-1 with TRBJ2-7, with 9 bases aligning to TRBD1. TRBV23-1 is an ORF, and what it does is uncertain. CDR3 length equals 14 residues. Trimming at V came to 6 bases and at J to 5 bases, leaving 8 bases not matched to a gene. CDR3 loop: CASRAGTGSHEQYF. The DNA of the CDR3 is TGCGCCAGCAGAGCGGGGACAGGGTCCCACGAGCAGTACTTC.

This chain links TRBV25-1 with TRBJ2-7, with a weak D call TRBD2 (5 bases). Germline V gives CDR1 MGHDK, CDR2 SYGVNS. This CDR3 is 16 amino acids long. V shed 3 bases and J shed 3 bases, with 18 bases lying between them. CDR3 nucleotide sequence: TGTGCCAGCAGTGACCTCCCCGGACGGGAAGACTACGAGCAGTACTTC. Translation: CASSDLPGREDYEQYF.

The rearrangement joins TRBV7-6 to TRBJ2-7; a possible D gene is TRBD1 (6 bases). The CDR3 consists of 14 residues. Germline CDR1 SGHVS, CDR2 FNYEAQ. Trimming removed 1 base at V and 4 bases at J, with 11 bases between. CDR3 DNA sequence: TGTGCCAGCAGCTTAGGAGGGACACCGTACGAGCAGTACTTC. Protein sequence: CASSLGGTPYEQYF.

The CDR3 is CASSPGSPSTNEKLFF. The CDR3 nucleotides read TGTGCCAGCTCACCTGGCAGTCCTTCAACTAATGAAAAACTGTTTTTT. The V gene is TRBV18, the J gene TRBJ1-4; no firm D call. The germline V gene has CDR1 KGHSH and CDR2 LQKENI. This CDR3 spans 16 amino acids. V dropped 3 bases and J dropped 0 bases, with 11 bases sitting between them.

The CDR3 DNA reads TGTGCCAGCAGCGACGGGACAGATTATAACTATGGCTACACCTTC. It translates to CASSDGTDYNYGYTF. This chain uses TRBV5-6 with TRBJ1-2; the match to TRBD1 covers 7 bases. CDR3 length equals 15 residues. Trimming cost V 4 bases and J 1 base; bases outside gene matches: 7. The germline CDR1 and CDR2 sequences are SGHDT and YYEEEE.

This rearrangement joins TRBV6-5 to TRBJ1-2; 8 bases are shared with TRBD1. Germline CDR1 and CDR2: MNHEY and SVGAGI. This CDR3 region has 14 residues. The junction had 5 bases not matched to a gene; V was cut back by 8 bases and J by 0 bases. The CDR3 bases are TGTGCCAGCGGTCGGACAGGGACTAACTATGGCTACACCTTC. It specifies CASGRTGTNYGYTF.

This rearrangement joins TRBV4-1 to TRBJ2-1, with 10 nucleotides matching TRBD2. V lost 0 bases and J lost 1; bases outside the gene matches: 6. The CDR3 runs to 18 residues. Per germline, CDR1 MGHRA and CDR2 YSYEKL. The CDR3 spells CASSQDFVLAGSYNEQFF. DNA for the CDR3: TGCGCCAGCAGCCAAGATTTTGTACTAGCGGGGTCCTACAATGAGCAGTTCTTC.

This chain joins TRBV30 and TRBJ2-7; possible D gene TRBD2, 6 bases. Germline V gene lookup returns CDR1 GTSNPN and CDR2 SVGIG (reference sequence). The CDR3 contains 14 residues. Trimming cost V 6 bases and J 6 bases, with 21 bases left between them. The CDR3 DNA reads TGTGCCTGCTTCAGGGCCCTGGGAGGTTCCGAGCAGTACTTC. Protein product: CACFRALGGSEQYF.

The V and J genes are TRBV7-3 and TRBJ1-6; tentatively, D is TRBD1 (6 bases). The germline V gene encodes CDR1 SGHTA and CDR2 FQGTGA. The CDR3 loop spans 18 amino acids. The V and J ends lost 2 bases and 13 bases respectively, with 27 bases between them. CDR3 residues: CASSLGGGNPPIISPLHF. In DNA, the CDR3 is TGTGCCAGCAGCTTAGGTGGGGGCAACCCTCCTATAATTTCGCCCCTCCACTTT.

This chain connects TRBV6-5 to TRBJ1-1, with D hard to call. Germline V gives CDR1 MNHEY, CDR2 SVGAGI. Trimming pared 2 bases from V and 5 bases from J, leaving 12 bases between. The CDR3 runs 14 residues. CDR3: CASSYRAGDTEAFF. In DNA form, the CDR3 reads TGTGCCAGCAGTTACCGGGCGGGAGATACTGAAGCTTTCTTT.

This rearrangement joins TRBV9 to TRBJ1-1, with 9 bases fitting TRBD1. The germline V gene encodes CDR1 SGDLS and CDR2 YYNGEE. After removal of 4 bases from V and 4 bases from J, the junction contained 5 bases not matched to a gene. The CDR3 runs 14 residues. The CDR3 loop reads CASSPRDRVTEAFF. In nucleotides, the CDR3 is TGTGCCAGCAGCCCCCGGGACAGGGTCACTGAAGCTTTCTTT.